This T cell receptor beta chain originates from a study of T cell responses to AZD1222 COVID-19 vaccine. General study findings and limits: The donor cohort was predominantly white British with a female majority, and clonal diversity may have been underestimated. None of the repertoires were sampled until the peak T cell response had passed.

The sample holds one count of this clone. Its antigen is unidentified. Germline assignment: CDR1 MNHEY and CDR2 SVGAGI. The CDR3 is 15 residues long. Trimming took 5 bases from V and 5 from J, leaving 19 bases between them. The table came from immunoSEQ multiplex PCR; TCRdb's copy has only in-frame clones and leaves some out. Of about 120,000 clones listed, 80% to 90% are singletons. The TCR sequence derives from an adult who received the AZD1222 COVID-19 vaccine. The chain is built from TRBV6-5 and TRBJ2-7; D may be TRBD1 (6 bases). Sample: peripheral blood, taken 28 days after the second AZD1222 dose. The CDR3 DNA is TGTGCCAGCAGTCGAACAGGGTCGGGCGCGAACGAGCAGTACTTC. It is translated as CASSRTGSGANEQYF.